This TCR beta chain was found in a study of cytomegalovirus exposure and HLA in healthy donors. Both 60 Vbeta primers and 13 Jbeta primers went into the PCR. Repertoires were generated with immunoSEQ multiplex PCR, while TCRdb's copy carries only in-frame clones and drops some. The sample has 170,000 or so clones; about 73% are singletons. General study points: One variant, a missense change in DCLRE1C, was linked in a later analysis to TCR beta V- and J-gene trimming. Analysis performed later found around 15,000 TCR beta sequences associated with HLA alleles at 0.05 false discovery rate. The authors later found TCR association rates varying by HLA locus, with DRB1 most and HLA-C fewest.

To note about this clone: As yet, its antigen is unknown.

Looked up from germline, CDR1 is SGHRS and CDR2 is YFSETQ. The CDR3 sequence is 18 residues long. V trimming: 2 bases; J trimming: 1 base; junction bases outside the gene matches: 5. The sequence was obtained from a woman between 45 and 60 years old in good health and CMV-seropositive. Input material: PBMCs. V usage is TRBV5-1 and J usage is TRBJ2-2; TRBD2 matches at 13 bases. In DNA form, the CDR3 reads TGCGCCAGCAGCTTCCGACTAGCGGGGGGATGGAACACCGGGGAGCTGTTTTTT. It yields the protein CASSFRLAGGWNTGELFF.